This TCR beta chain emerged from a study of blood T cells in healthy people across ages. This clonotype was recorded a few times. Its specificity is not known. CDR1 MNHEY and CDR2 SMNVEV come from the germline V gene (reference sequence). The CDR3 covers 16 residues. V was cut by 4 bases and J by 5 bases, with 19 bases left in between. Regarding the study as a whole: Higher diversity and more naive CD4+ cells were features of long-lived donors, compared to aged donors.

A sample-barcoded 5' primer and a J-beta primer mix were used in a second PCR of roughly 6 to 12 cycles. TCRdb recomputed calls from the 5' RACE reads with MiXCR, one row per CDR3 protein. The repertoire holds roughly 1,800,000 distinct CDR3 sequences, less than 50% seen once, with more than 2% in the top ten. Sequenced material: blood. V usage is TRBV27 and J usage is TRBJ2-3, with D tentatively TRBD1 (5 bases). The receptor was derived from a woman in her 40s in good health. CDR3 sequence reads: CASSSPSAGHQDTQYF. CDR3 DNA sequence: TGTGCCAGCAGTTCACCGTCGGCAGGGCATCAAGATACGCAGTATTTT.